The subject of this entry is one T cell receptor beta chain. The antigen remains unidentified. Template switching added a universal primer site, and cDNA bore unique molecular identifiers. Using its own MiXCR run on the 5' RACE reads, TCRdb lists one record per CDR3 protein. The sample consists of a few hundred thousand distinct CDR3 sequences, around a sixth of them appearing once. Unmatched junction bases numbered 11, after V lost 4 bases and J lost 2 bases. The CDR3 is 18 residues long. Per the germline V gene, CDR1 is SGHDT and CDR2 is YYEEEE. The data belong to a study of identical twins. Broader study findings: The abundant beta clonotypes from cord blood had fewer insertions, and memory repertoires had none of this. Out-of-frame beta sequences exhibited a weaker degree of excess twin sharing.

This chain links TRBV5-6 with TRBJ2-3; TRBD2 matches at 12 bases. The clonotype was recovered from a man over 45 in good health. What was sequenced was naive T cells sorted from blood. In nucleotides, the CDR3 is TGTGCCAGCAGCAACCTAGCGGGAGGGCGGTCTTTCACAGATACGCAGTATTTT. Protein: CASSNLAGGRSFTDTQYF.